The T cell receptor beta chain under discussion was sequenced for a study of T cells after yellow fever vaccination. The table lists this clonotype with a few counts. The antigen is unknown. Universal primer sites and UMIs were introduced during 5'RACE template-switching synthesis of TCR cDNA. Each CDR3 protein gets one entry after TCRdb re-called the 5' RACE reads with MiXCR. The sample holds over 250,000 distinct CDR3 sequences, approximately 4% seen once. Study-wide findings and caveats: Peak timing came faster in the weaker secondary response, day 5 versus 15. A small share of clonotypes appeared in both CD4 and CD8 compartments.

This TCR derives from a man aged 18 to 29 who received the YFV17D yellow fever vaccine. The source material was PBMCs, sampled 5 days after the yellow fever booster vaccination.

The CDR3 is CASSFLGDGIQYF. The CDR3 bases are TGTGCCAGCAGCTTTCTCGGGGACGGCATTCAGTACTTC. This chain links TRBV7-2 with TRBJ2-4; D might be TRBD1 or TRBD2, each matching 5 bases. Germline loops: CDR1 SGHTA, CDR2 FQGNSA. The CDR3 length is 13 residues. The V end lost 3 bases, the J end lost 9 bases, and 12 bases lay between the germline ends.